This T cell receptor beta chain was recorded in a study of tissue T cells after allogeneic stem cell transplantation. Findings of the study overall: Anatomically similar tissues had similar TCR repertoires within each patient.

Only in-frame clones appear in the TCRdb table, and some are missing; sequencing was by immunoSEQ multiplex PCR. This sample carries tens of thousands of clones, 72% of them seen once, and the ten largest clones take 0.65% to 0.75%. Concerning this clone: Antigen specificity is unknown. Mouse germline and gene names are used. The CDR3 end falls 1 residue outside the read, so it is completed with the germline J gene.

CDR1 is LGHNA, CDR2 YNLKQL, per germline (reference sequence). J was trimmed by 4 bases and V by 7 bases; bases with no gene match: 8. The CDR3 sequence is 17 residues long. Source material: spleen. V and J are TRBV5 and TRBJ2-2; 14 bases line up with TRBD2. This clonotype was obtained from a female BALB/c mouse in good health. MHC haplotype: H2-d. CDR3 protein: CASTLGLGGRFTGQLYF. Incomplete CDR3 DNA: TGTGCCAGCACCCTGGGACTGGGGGGGCGCTTCACCGGGCAGCTCTAC.